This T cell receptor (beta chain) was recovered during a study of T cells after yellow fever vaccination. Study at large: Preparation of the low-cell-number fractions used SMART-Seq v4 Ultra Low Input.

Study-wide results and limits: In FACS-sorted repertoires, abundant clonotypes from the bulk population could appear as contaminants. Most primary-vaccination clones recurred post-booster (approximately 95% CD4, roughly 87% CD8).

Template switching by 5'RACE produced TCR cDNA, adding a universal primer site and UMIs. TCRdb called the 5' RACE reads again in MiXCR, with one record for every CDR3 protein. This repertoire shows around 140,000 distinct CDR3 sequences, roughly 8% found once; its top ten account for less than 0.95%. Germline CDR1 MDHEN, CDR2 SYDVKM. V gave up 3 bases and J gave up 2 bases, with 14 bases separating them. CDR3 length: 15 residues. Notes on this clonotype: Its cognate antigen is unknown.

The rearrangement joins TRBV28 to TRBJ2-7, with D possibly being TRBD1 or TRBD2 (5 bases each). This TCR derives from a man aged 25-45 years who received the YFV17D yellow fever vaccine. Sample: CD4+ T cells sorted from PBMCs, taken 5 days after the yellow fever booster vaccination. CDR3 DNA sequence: TGTGCCAGCAGTTTGGTATCCGGGGCGGCCTACGAGCAGTACTTC. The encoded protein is CASSLVSGAAYEQYF.